Listed here is a single T cell receptor beta chain. Antigen unknown. Cultured CD4+ T-cell DNA underwent Oncomine TCR Beta short-read sequencing. TCRdb independently ran MiXCR on the PCR reads; one entry per CDR3 protein. The table records 12,000 or so distinct CDR3 sequences, approximately 60% of them present only once. This specimen comes from a study of vaccination and CD4 T cells after COVID-19. Study-wide context: Overlapping peptides of the spike proteins of SARS-CoV-2, HCoV-NL63, HCoV-OC43 and HCoV-229E were used for cell stimulation.

Treatment here: roughly 10-day PBMC culture with coronavirus spike peptide pools or control peptides (ViraFEST assay). CDR1 is MNHEY, CDR2 SVGAGI, per germline. The CDR3 runs to 14 residues. The chain has TRBV6-5 and TRBJ2-1; maybe TRBD1 (5 bases). The DNA end lines up better with TRBJ2-7; the J call may be wrong. The specimen was CD4+ T cells from blood, cultured in vitro. The sequence came from a human donor who had recovered from COVID-19. CDR3 nucleotides: TGTGCCAGCAGTTACTCGGGGCAGGACTACGAGCAGTACTTC. It specifies CASSYSGQDYEQYF.